This is a list of T cell receptor beta chains from one sample in a study of blood T cell repertoires in COVID-19. Profiling relied on immunoSEQ multiplex PCR, and the TCRdb table lists in-frame clones only, not all of them. This sample has over 85,000 clones, with 70% to 90% found just once. Specimen: peripheral blood. These receptors all stem from a woman at least 80 years old with active COVID-19. CDR3s leave out the opening cysteine and the closing phenylalanine or tryptophan. D genes are given only for firm matches.

>TRBV19|TRBJ2-5|-
ASSRGAGETQY
>TRBV6-1|TRBJ2-7|-
ASSGARHLDEQY
>TRBV4-1|TRBJ1-5|-
ASSPRDTEQPQH
>TRBV2|TRBJ2-1|TRBD2
ASQWSGLAVTNEQF
>TRBV4-2|TRBJ1-5|-
ASSQDPRGRQPQH
>TRBV5-1|TRBJ2-2|-
ASSLSTRAGELF
>TRBV7-9|TRBJ1-1|TRBD1
ASGATGGTEAF
>TRBV19|TRBJ1-2|-
ASRAPARVNYGYT
>TRBV20-1|TRBJ1-1|TRBD1
SAGQTEAF
>TRBV5-1|TRBJ2-3|-
ASSLGGTRDTQY
>TRBV25-1|TRBJ2-1|-
ATLGIAYRDEQF
>TRBV7-2|TRBJ2-5|TRBD1
ASSLVGGGETQY
>TRBV10-3|TRBJ2-7|TRBD1
ASTRDSAYEQY
>TRBV7-4|TRBJ2-3|TRBD2
ASSYRASGTKDTQY
>TRBV11-2|TRBJ2-3|-
ASSLMSSTDTQY
>TRBV7-2|TRBJ2-5|-
ASSRTVWGPETQY
>TRBV3-1/TRBV3-2|TRBJ1-3|-
AAGGKGNTIY
>TRBV6-4|TRBJ2-2|-
ASSDSRSSGPLF
>TRBV7-9|TRBJ2-3|-
ASSLHGDTQY
>TRBV5-8|TRBJ1-4|-
ASSWGTNEKLF
>TRBV4-1|TRBJ2-5|-
ASSQEPGREETQY
>TRBV24-1|TRBJ2-2|-
ATNQGAGAGELF
>TRBV18|TRBJ2-7|TRBD1
ASSGTATYEQY
>TRBV19|TRBJ2-1|TRBD2
ASSKLAGGEQF
>TRBV2|TRBJ1-2|TRBD1
ATPGDRGMGGYT
>TRBV4-1|TRBJ1-3|-
ASSPRQVLSGNTIY
>TRBV11-3|TRBJ2-7|-
ASSLEGTGNYEQY
>TRBV18|TRBJ2-7|TRBD1
ASSPGTGYEQY
>TRBV3-1/TRBV3-2|TRBJ2-7|-
ASSHKGVRGYYEQY
>TRBV7-2|TRBJ2-1|-
ASSLSGIEQF
>TRBV28|TRBJ2-1|-
ASSPQGPLYNEQF
>TRBV6-2/TRBV6-3|TRBJ2-7|-
ASSYSGQPRREQY
>TRBV18|TRBJ2-1|-
ASSPSPASYNEQF
>TRBV18|TRBJ2-5|TRBD1
ASSPPTTGKGAETQY
>TRBV28|TRBJ1-1|-
ASSLGRGSAIEAF
>TRBV27|TRBJ2-7|TRBD2
ASKTLAGVYEQY
>TRBV13|TRBJ1-3|-
ASTQANVGNTIY
>TRBV5-5|TRBJ2-3|TRBD2
ASSLLRLAGSTDTQY
>TRBV6-5|TRBJ2-3|-
ASRKGDTQY
>TRBV28|TRBJ1-4|TRBD1
ASSTQGAGTNEKLF
>TRBV11-2|TRBJ2-7|-
ASSFEPRSSYEQY
>TRBV7-9|TRBJ2-7|-
ASSLVAGGPYEQY
>TRBV9|TRBJ1-1|-
ASSALGGGTEAF
>TRBV29-1|TRBJ2-7|-
SVRQDGVLYEQY
>TRBV2|TRBJ1-2|-
ASSDQVLYGYT
>TRBV5-1|TRBJ2-1|-
ASSLGSGVRVLFLGEQF
>TRBV4-1|TRBJ1-2|-
ASAEAGASGGYT
>TRBV10-3|TRBJ2-1|-
AISDTRMVDEQF
>TRBV5-1|TRBJ2-7|-
ASSLEGGPYEQY
>TRBV2|TRBJ2-5|TRBD2
ASSRLAGGTETQY
>TRBV19|TRBJ1-5|TRBD1
ASSRGQGRNQPQH
>TRBV28|TRBJ2-1|TRBD2
ASSDPRGRASYEQF
>TRBV10-3|TRBJ1-5|TRBD1
AISENRGLAQH
>TRBV19|TRBJ2-7|TRBD2
ASSEGLADEQY
>TRBV4-2|TRBJ2-5|-
ASSQDLATWETQY
>TRBV7-2|TRBJ2-3|TRBD2
ASSLAGGRAVDTQY
>TRBV6-6|TRBJ2-7|-
ASSSQGSSYEQY